The clone carrying this TCR beta chain was seen more than once but under ten times. The record originates from a study of beta chain features in type 1 diabetes. Study in general: In age, gender and cell yields, patients were similar to healthy donors.

Central memory, naive, regulatory and stem cell-like memory CD4+ cells were sorted by CD45RO/CCR7/CD25/CD127/CD95/CD27. Expressed TCRB transcripts were sequenced because the isolated RNA had all been reverse transcribed beforehand. About 3.7 million reads per sample were averaged for naive, central memory and regulatory samples. Assay: immunoSEQ multiplex PCR; the TCRdb copy retains only in-frame clones and omits some. The sample consists of approximately 44,000 clones, 51% of them appearing once. The trim removed 1 base at V and 5 bases at J, leaving 14 bases unmatched. Per germline, CDR1 LGHNA and CDR2 YNFKEQ. The CDR3 covers 18 residues.

This TCR came from a woman aged 18-29 years in good health. The chain combines TRBV4-2 with TRBJ2-7, with 10 bases that match TRBD2. The sequenced material came from Tregs from blood. The DNA of the CDR3 is TGTGCCAGCAGCCAAGGGGTCTCTAGCGGGAGTCTCGTCCACGAGCAGTACTTC. This sequence encodes CASSQGVSSGSLVHEQYF.